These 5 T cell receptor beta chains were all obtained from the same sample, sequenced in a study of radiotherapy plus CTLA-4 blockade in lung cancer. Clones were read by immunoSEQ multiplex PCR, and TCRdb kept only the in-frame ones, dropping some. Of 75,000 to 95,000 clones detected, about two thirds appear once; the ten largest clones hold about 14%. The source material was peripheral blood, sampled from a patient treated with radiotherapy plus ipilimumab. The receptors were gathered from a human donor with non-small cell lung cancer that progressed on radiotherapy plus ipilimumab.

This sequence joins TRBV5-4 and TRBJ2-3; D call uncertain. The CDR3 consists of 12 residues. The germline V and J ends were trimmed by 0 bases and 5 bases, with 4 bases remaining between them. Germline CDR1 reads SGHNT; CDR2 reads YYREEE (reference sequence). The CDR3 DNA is TGTGCCAGCAGCTTGGATGGAGATACGCAGTATTTT. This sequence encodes CASSLDGDTQYF.

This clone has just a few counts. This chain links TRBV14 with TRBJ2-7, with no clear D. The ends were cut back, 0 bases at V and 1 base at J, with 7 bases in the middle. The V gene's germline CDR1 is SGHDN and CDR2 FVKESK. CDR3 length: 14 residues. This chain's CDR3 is CASSQDTLSYEQYF. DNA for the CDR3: TGTGCCAGCAGCCAAGATACCCTATCCTACGAGCAGTACTTC.

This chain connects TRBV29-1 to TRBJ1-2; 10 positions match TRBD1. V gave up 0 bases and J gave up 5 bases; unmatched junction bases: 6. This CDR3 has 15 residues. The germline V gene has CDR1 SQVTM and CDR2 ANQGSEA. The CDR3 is CSVEDPTGGAYGYTF. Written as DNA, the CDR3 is TGCAGCGTTGAAGACCCGACAGGGGGCGCGTATGGCTACACCTTC.

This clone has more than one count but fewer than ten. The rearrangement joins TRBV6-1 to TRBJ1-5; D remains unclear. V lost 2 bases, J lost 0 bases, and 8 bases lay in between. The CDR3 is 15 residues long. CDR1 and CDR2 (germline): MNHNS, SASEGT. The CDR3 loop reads CASSENEFSNQPQHF. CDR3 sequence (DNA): TGTGCCAGCAGTGAAAACGAGTTTAGCAATCAGCCCCAGCATTTT.

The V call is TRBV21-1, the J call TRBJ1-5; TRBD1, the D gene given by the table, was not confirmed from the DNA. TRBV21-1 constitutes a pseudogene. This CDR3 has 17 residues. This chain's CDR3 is CASSKFGGDRGCQPQHF. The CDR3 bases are TGTGCCAGCAGCAAATTCGGAGGAGACAGGGGATGTCAGCCCCAGCATTTT.